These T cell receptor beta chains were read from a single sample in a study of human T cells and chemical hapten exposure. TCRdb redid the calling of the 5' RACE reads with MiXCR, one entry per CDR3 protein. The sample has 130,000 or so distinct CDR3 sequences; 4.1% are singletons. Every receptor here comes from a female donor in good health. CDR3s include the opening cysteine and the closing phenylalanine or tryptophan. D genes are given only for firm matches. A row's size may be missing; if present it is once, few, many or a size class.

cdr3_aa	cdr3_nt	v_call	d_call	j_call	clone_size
CASSQGLYNEQFF	TGTGCCAGCAGCCAAGGACTGTACAATGAGCAGTTCTTC	TRBV11-3	.	TRBJ2-1	many
CASSFQITGELFF	TGCGCCAGCAGCTTTCAGATAACCGGGGAGCTGTTTTTT	TRBV5-1	.	TRBJ2-2	few
CASSLQGGSGANVLTF	TGTGCCAGCAGTTTGCAGGGTGGCTCTGGGGCCAACGTCCTGACTTTC	TRBV12-3/TRBV12-4	.	TRBJ2-6	many
CASSPEPGLYNEQFF	TGCGCCAGCAGCCCCGAGCCGGGTTTGTACAATGAGCAGTTCTTC	TRBV5-1	.	TRBJ2-1	.
CASGFSELTEAFF	TGTGCTAGTGGTTTCTCGGAACTCACTGAAGCTTTCTTT	TRBV12-5	.	TRBJ1-1	few
CASSLARGGSSTGELFF	TGTGCCAGCAGCTTGGCGAGGGGGGGCTCATCCACCGGGGAGCTGTTTTTT	TRBV5-4	.	TRBJ2-2	.
CASSQPPVWEAFF	TGTGCCAGCAGCCAGCCCCCGGTGTGGGAAGCTTTCTTT	TRBV3-1	.	TRBJ1-1	.
CATSDPSMTDSTDTQYF	TGTGCCACCAGTGACCCCTCGATGACGGACAGCACAGATACGCAGTATTTT	TRBV24-1	.	TRBJ2-3	many
CASTLRGGSTDTQYF	TGTGCCAGCACCCTACGCGGGGGGAGCACAGATACGCAGTATTTT	TRBV5-6	TRBD2	TRBJ2-3	.
CSARLAGGPGPTDTQYF	TGCAGTGCCCGACTAGCGGGGGGACCCGGGCCCACAGATACGCAGTATTTT	TRBV20-1	TRBD2	TRBJ2-3	many
CASSIMGSYNSPLHF	TGTGCCAGTAGTATTATGGGTAGCTATAATTCACCCCTCCACTTT	TRBV19	.	TRBJ1-6	few
CASSLDAGGRTDTQYF	TGCGCCAGCAGCTTGGACGCAGGGGGCCGAACAGATACGCAGTATTTT	TRBV5-1	TRBD1	TRBJ2-3	many
CASSLGQQRTDTQYF	TGTGCCAGCAGCTTAGGACAGCAGCGCACAGATACGCAGTATTTT	TRBV13	.	TRBJ2-3	.
CASSRDRALEQYF	TGCGCCAGCAGCCGAGACAGGGCCCTCGAGCAGTACTTC	TRBV4-3	TRBD1	TRBJ2-7	few
CASSQEVGGSSGANVLTF	TGCGCCAGCAGCCAAGAAGTCGGGGGCTCCTCTGGGGCCAACGTCCTGACTTTC	TRBV4-3	.	TRBJ2-6	many
CASSPWTGSNTEAFF	TGCGCCAGCAGCCCTTGGACAGGGTCGAACACTGAAGCTTTCTTT	TRBV5-1	TRBD1	TRBJ1-1	many
CASSPRRGTGELFF	TGTGCCAGCAGCCCCCGTAGAGGCACCGGGGAGCTGTTTTTT	TRBV3-1	.	TRBJ2-2	many
CSATTDRANQPQHF	TGCAGTGCAACTACGGACAGGGCAAATCAGCCCCAGCATTTT	TRBV20-1	TRBD1	TRBJ1-5	many
CASSPTPGNSPLHF	TGTGCCAGCTCACCGACCCCAGGGAATTCACCCCTCCACTTT	TRBV18	.	TRBJ1-6	many
CASSFPTSGGDIQYF	TGTGCCAGCAGCTTTCCTACTAGCGGGGGAGACATTCAGTACTTC	TRBV5-4	TRBD2	TRBJ2-4	few
CSAGRQVFWANYGYTF	TGCAGTGCTGGGAGACAGGTTTTTTGGGCTAACTATGGCTACACCTTC	TRBV20-1	.	TRBJ1-2	many
CASRTTLTSGPTGELFF	TGTGCCAGCAGAACAACTCTGACGTCAGGCCCCACCGGGGAGCTGTTTTTT	TRBV25-1	.	TRBJ2-2	many
CATSGGTGVNTQYF	TGTGCCACCAGTGGGGGGACAGGGGTGAATACGCAGTATTTT	TRBV24-1	TRBD1	TRBJ2-3	few
CASNPPGGDPHEQYF	TGTGCCAGCAACCCCCCCGGGGGGGACCCCCACGAGCAGTACTTC	TRBV11-1	TRBD2	TRBJ2-7	.
CASSPRENTIYF	TGTGCCAGCTCACCACGGGAAAACACCATATATTTT	TRBV18	.	TRBJ1-3	many
CASSPISGGDTEAFF	TGCGCCAGCAGCCCTATCTCAGGGGGCGACACTGAAGCTTTCTTT	TRBV5-1	TRBD1	TRBJ1-1	many
CASSPGALGTEAFF	TGTGCCAGCAGTCCGGGGGCTTTAGGCACTGAAGCTTTCTTT	TRBV27	.	TRBJ1-1	many
CASSYLRGDSNQPQHF	TGTGCCAGCAGTTACTTGAGGGGAGATAGCAATCAGCCCCAGCATTTT	TRBV6-2/TRBV6-3	.	TRBJ1-5	.
CASSLPSGVTDTQYF	TGTGCCAGCAGTTTACCTAGCGGGGTCACAGATACGCAGTATTTT	TRBV6-2/TRBV6-3	TRBD2	TRBJ2-3	many
CASNNAGGAFF	TGTGCCAGCAACAACGCAGGGGGAGCTTTCTTT	TRBV7-9	TRBD1	TRBJ1-1	many
CASSPGTGFGYTF	TGTGCCAGTAGTCCCGGGACAGGGTTCGGCTACACCTTC	TRBV19	TRBD1	TRBJ1-2	many
CASSLGSLPPGELFF	TGCGCCAGCAGCTTAGGGTCACTGCCGCCCGGGGAGCTGTTTTTT	TRBV5-1	.	TRBJ2-2	many
CASSHRDRVRETQYF	TGTGCCAGTAGTCACCGTGACAGGGTGCGGGAGACCCAGTACTTC	TRBV19	TRBD1	TRBJ2-5	few
CASSPGQSYEQYF	TGTGCCAGCAGCCCAGGACAGAGCTACGAGCAGTACTTC	TRBV5-6	.	TRBJ2-7	many
CASSLRRRDNEQFF	TGTGCCAGCAGTTTAAGAAGGAGAGACAATGAGCAGTTCTTC	TRBV12-3/TRBV12-4	.	TRBJ2-1	many
CASSSRPRGTEAFF	TGCGCCAGCAGCTCCCGGCCCAGAGGGACTGAAGCTTTCTTT	TRBV5-1	.	TRBJ1-1	few
CAISEIGLAGALTYQETQYF	TGTGCCATCAGTGAAATTGGACTAGCGGGGGCCCTCACTTACCAAGAGACCCAGTACTTC	TRBV10-3	TRBD2	TRBJ2-5	few
CASSSKTSGGMREQYF	TGTGCCAGCAGCTCAAAGACTAGCGGGGGAATGCGGGAGCAGTACTTC	TRBV5-5	TRBD2	TRBJ2-7	many
CSAGGGNTIYF	TGCAGCGCCGGGGGGGGAAACACCATATATTTT	TRBV29-1	.	TRBJ1-3	many
CATSDQTSFTQYF	TGTGCCACCAGTGACCAGACTAGTTTTACGCAGTATTTT	TRBV24-1	.	TRBJ2-3	many
CSARVGTGRDEQYF	TGCAGTGCTAGAGTCGGGACAGGGCGAGACGAGCAGTACTTC	TRBV20-1	TRBD1	TRBJ2-7	many
CASSLGLAAGELFF	TGTGCCAGCAGCTTGGGACTAGCGGCCGGGGAGCTGTTTTTT	TRBV7-2	TRBD2	TRBJ2-2	many
CSARAASFYGYTF	TGCAGTGCTAGAGCTGCGAGTTTCTATGGCTACACCTTC	TRBV20-1	.	TRBJ1-2	.